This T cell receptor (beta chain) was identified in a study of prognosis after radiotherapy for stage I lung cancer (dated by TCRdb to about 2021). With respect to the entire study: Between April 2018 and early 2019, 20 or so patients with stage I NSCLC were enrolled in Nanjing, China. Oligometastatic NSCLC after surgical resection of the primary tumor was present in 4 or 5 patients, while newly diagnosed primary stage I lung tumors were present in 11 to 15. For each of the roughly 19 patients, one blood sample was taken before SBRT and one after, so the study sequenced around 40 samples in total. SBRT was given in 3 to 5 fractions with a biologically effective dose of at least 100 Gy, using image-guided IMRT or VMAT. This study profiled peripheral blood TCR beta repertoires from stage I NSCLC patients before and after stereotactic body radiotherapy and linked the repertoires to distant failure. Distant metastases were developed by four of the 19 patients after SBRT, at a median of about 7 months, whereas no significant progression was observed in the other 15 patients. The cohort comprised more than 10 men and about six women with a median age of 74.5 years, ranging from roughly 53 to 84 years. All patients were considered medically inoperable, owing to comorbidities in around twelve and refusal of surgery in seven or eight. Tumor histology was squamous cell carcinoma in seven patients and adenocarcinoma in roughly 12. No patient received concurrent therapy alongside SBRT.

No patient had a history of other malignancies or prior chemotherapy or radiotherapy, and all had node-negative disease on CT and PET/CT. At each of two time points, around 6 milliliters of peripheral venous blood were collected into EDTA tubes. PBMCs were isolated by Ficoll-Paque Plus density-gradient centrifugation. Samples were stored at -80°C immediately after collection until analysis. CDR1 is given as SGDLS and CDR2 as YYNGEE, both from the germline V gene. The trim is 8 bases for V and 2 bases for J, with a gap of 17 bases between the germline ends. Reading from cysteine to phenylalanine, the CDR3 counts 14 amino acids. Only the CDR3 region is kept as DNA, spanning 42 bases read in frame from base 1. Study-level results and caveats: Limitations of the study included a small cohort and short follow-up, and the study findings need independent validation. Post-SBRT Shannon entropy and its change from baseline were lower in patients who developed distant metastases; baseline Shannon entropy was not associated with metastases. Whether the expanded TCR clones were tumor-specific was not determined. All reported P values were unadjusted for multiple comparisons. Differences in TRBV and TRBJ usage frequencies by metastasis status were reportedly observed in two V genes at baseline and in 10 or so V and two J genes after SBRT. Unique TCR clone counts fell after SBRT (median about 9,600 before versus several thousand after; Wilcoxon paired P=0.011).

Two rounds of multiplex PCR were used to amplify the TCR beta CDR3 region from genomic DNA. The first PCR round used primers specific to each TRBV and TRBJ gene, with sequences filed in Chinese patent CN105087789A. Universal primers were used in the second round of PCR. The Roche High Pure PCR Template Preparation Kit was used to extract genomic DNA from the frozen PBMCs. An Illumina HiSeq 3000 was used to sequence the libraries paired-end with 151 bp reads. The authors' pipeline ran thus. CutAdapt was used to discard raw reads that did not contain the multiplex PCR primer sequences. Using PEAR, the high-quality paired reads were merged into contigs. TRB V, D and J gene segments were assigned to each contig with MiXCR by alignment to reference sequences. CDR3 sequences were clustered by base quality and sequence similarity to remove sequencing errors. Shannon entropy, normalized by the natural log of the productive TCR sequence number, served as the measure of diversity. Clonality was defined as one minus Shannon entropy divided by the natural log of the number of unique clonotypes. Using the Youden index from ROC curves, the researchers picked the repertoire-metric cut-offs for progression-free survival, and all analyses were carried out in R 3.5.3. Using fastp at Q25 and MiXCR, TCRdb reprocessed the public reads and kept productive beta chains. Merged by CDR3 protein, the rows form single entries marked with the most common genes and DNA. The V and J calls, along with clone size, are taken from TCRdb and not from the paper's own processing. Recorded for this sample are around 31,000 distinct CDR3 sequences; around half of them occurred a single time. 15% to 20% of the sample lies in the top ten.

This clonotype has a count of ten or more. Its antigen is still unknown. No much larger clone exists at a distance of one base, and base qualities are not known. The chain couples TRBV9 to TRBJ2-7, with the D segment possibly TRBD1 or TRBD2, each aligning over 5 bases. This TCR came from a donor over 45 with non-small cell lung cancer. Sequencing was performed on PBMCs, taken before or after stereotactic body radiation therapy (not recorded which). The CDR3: CASSRERGTYEQYF. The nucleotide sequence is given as TGTGCCAGTTCCAGGGAAAGAGGGACCTACGAGCAGTACTTC.